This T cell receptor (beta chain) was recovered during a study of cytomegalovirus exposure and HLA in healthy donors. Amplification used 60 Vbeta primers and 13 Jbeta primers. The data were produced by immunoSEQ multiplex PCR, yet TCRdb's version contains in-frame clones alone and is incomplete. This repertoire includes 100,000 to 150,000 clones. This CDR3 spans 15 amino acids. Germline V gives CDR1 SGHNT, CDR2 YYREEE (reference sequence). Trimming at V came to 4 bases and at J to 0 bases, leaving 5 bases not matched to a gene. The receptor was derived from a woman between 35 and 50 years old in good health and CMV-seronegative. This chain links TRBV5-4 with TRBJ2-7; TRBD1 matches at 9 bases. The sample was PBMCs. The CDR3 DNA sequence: TGTGCCAGCAGCCGGGACAGGGCCGACTCCTACGAGCAGTACGTC. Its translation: CASSRDRADSYEQYV.